Below are 9 T cell receptor beta chains sequenced from a single sample in a study of human T cells and chemical hapten exposure. TCRdb used MiXCR to reprocess the RACE reads, holding one entry per CDR3 protein. The sample holds about 340,000 distinct CDR3 sequences, roughly 6.9% seen once. The time point here: patch test 1, 2 weeks after DPC sensitization. Treatment of the sample: therapeutic diphenylcyclopropenone sensitization with weekly scalp DPC. The sample here was whole blood, taken in connection with sensitization to the hapten diphenylcyclopropenone (DPC). The receptors here all came from a woman aged 18-29 years with alopecia areata. Some clones in this sample may be carry-over from other donors' samples.

The chain joins TRBV20-1 to TRBJ2-3; 7 bases line up with TRBD2. The CDR3 totals 14 residues. V lost 5 bases and J lost 1; bases outside the gene matches: 6. Germline CDR1 DFQATT, CDR2 SNEGSKA (reference sequence). As DNA, the CDR3 is TGCAGTGCTGCCGGACTAGACGGCACAGATACGCAGTATTTT. Protein: CSAAGLDGTDTQYF.

V is TRBV7-9 and J is TRBJ1-1; D possibly corresponds to TRBD1 (5 bases). Trimming left V 5 bases short and J 6 bases short, with 10 bases between. The length of the CDR3 is 12 residues. CDR1 and CDR2 from the germline V gene are SEHNR and FQNEAQ (reference sequence). This chain's CDR3 is CASSRGLSEAFF. The DNA of the CDR3 is TGTGCCAGCAGCCGGGGCCTATCTGAAGCTTTCTTT.

This clonotype was detected many times. V gene TRBV6-1 combines with J gene TRBJ2-7; D possibly corresponds to TRBD1 (5 bases). V was shortened by 6 bases and J by 9 bases, with 15 bases between the two germline ends. In germline, CDR1 is MNHNS, CDR2 SASEGT. The CDR3 has 12 amino acids. The CDR3 sequence is CASREKGFRQYF. In DNA form, the CDR3 reads TGTGCCAGCAGGGAGAAGGGGTTCCGGCAGTACTTC.

This chain connects TRBV20-1 to TRBJ2-3; D ambiguous. The CDR3 sequence is 14 residues long. Germline CDR1 and CDR2: DFQATT and SNEGSKA (reference sequence). V dropped 7 bases and J dropped 1 base, with 15 bases sitting between them. The DNA of the CDR3 is TGCAGTGTCTTAACCACCGGTGGCACAGATACGCAGTATTTT. This gives the protein CSVLTTGGTDTQYF.

This clonotype has more than one count but fewer than ten. V and J are TRBV4-3 and TRBJ2-7; D is uncertain. The CDR3 runs to 15 residues. V dropped 2 bases and J dropped 4 bases, with 15 bases sitting between them. Germline CDR1 is LGHNA and CDR2 is YSLEER. The CDR3 DNA sequence: TGCGCCAGCAGCCAATGGATAGGGATCGAGTACGAGCAGTACTTC. Its translation is CASSQWIGIEYEQYF.

This clonotype has more than one count but fewer than ten. The V gene is TRBV7-2, the J gene TRBJ2-3, with a possible D match to TRBD2 (5 bases). Germline V gene sequence: CDR1 SGHTA, CDR2 FQGNSA. The V and J ends lost 6 bases and 4 bases respectively, with 20 bases between them. CDR3 length: 16 amino acids. The CDR3 nucleotides are TGTGCCAGCAGACGAGGGTCGGTATTGCGAGCAGATACGCAGTATTTT. It encodes CASRRGSVLRADTQYF.

The chain recombines TRBV5-1 with TRBJ1-2; D remains ambiguous. There are 15 residues in the CDR3. CDR1 and CDR2 from the germline V gene are SGHRS and YFSETQ. V was cut by 4 bases and J by 5 bases, with 18 bases left in between. The CDR3 sequence is CASSPRAPPSYGYTF. As DNA, the CDR3 is TGCGCCAGCAGCCCGAGAGCTCCGCCGAGTTATGGCTACACCTTC.

This clonotype turned up a few times. The chain couples TRBV4-2 to TRBJ1-1, with unresolved D. Trimming pared 1 base from V and 0 bases from J, leaving 12 bases between. The CDR3 length is 16 residues. Germline lookup yields CDR1 LGHNA and CDR2 YNFKEQ. CDR3 in amino acids: CASSQGFPLMNTEAFF. The CDR3 DNA reads TGTGCCAGCAGCCAAGGCTTCCCACTAATGAACACTGAAGCTTTCTTT.

This clonotype was counted only a few times. The chain joins TRBV12-5 to TRBJ1-2; D is possibly TRBD1 (5 bases). The CDR3 has 14 amino acids. Germline V gene lookup returns CDR1 LGHNT and CDR2 FRNRAP. V was shortened by 5 bases and J by 7 bases, with 17 bases between the two germline ends. The DNA for the CDR3 is TGTGCTAGTGGTAGGGGACGGTCTGAAGCTGGCTACACCTTC. It translates to CASGRGRSEAGYTF.